This entry lists 7 T cell receptor beta chains sequenced from one sample in a study of CD8+ T cells in alopecia areata. Extracted from the samples, RNA was reverse transcribed into cDNA to serve as the sequencing template. Clones were read by immunoSEQ multiplex PCR, and TCRdb kept only the in-frame ones, dropping some. This sample carries about 70,000 clones, approximately 28% of them seen once, and the ten largest clones take about 15%. Treatment given: oral pan-JAK inhibitor, 5-10 mg twice daily. The sample here was CD8+ T cells sorted from blood, taken at week 4, from a patient treated with tofacitinib. These TCRs come from a human donor with alopecia areata.

The chain carries TRBV18 and TRBJ2-1; possible D gene TRBD1, 6 bases. The germline gives CDR1 KGHSH, CDR2 LQKENI. Trimming took 2 bases from V and 0 from J, leaving 8 bases between them. The CDR3 contains 15 residues. The CDR3 bases are TGTGCCAGCTCACCAACAGGGCCCTCCTACAATGAGCAGTTCTTC. Its translation: CASSPTGPSYNEQFF.

This chain links TRBV21-1 with TRBJ2-4; the DNA was not used to check the table's D call, TRBD1. TRBV21-1 is deemed a pseudogene. The CDR3 consists of 12 residues. In nucleotides, the CDR3 is TGTGCCAGCAGCAAAGGCCCCACAGTACCGTACTTC. Encoded protein: CASSKGPTVPYF.

This chain connects TRBV7-9 to TRBJ2-3; no clear D. Trimming left V 2 bases short and J 0 bases short, with 0 bases between. This CDR3 has 12 amino acids. Germline CDR1 SEHNR, CDR2 FQNEAQ (reference sequence). DNA of the CDR3: TGTGCCAGCAGCTTAAGCACAGATACGCAGTATTTT. It is translated as CASSLSTDTQYF. Drawing the rest from reference TRBV7-9 and TRBJ2-3, the complete variable domain is DTGVSQNPRHKITKRGQNVTFRCDPISEHNRLYWYRQTLGQGPEFLTYFQNEAQLEKSRLLSDRFSAERPKGSFSTLEIQRTEQGDSAMYLCASSLSTDTQYFGPGTRLTVL.

The chain carries TRBV29-1 and TRBJ2-1, with D uncertain. The length of the CDR3 is 11 residues. V gave up 6 bases and J gave up 7 bases, with 10 bases separating them. Germline values: CDR1 SQVTM, CDR2 ANQGSEA. CDR3 in DNA: TGCAGCGTCCTGGCCAGGAATGAGCAGTTCTTC. Its protein is CSVLARNEQFF.

This clone was counted only a few times. The chain uses TRBV29-1 and TRBJ2-3, with D perhaps TRBD1 (5 bases). This CDR3 is 13 amino acids long. The V end was cut by 2 bases, the J end by 1 base, with 7 bases between. The germline V gene has CDR1 SQVTM and CDR2 ANQGSEA. The CDR3 sequence is CSVERGRTDTQYF. The CDR3 DNA reads TGCAGCGTTGAAAGGGGTCGCACAGATACGCAGTATTTT.

As to this clone: This CDR3 is also generated by other DNA sequences in the sample. The chain joins TRBV29-1 to TRBJ1-2; D unresolved. V lost 4 bases and J 8 bases, leaving 5 bases between the germline ends. Germline CDR1 and CDR2: SQVTM and ANQGSEA. CDR3 length equals 9 residues. This CDR3 reads CSVGSGYTF. The DNA of the CDR3 is TGCAGCGTTGGATCCGGCTACACCTTC.

In this sample, this clone turned up a few times. The J gene is TRBJ2-7, the V gene TRBV30; 12 nucleotides match TRBD2. J gave up 2 bases and V 2 bases, and 4 bases lay outside the gene matches. The V gene's germline CDR1 is GTSNPN and CDR2 SVGIG (reference sequence). The CDR3 is 15 residues long. CDR3 sequence reads: CAWSSGLAGTYEQYF. As DNA, the CDR3 is TGTGCCTGGAGTTCTGGACTAGCGGGAACCTACGAGCAGTACTTC.